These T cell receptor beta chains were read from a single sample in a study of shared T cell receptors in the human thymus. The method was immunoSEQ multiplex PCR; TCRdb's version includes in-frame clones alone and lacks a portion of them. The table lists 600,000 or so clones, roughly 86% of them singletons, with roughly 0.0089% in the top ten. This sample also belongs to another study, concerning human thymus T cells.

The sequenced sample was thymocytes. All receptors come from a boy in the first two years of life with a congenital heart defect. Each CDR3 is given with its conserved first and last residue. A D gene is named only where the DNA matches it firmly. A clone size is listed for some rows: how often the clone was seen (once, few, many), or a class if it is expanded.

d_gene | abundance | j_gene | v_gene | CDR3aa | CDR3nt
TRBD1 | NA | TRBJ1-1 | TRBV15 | CATSSQSEGQGARTEAFF | TGTGCCACCAGCAGTCAATCGGAGGGACAGGGGGCAAGGACTGAAGCTTTCTTT
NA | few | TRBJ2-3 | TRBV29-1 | CSVEEPAGTDTQYF | TGCAGCGTTGAAGAACCAGCCGGGACAGATACGCAGTATTTT
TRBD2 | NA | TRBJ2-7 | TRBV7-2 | CASSLESSGGHEQYF | TGTGCCAGCAGCTTAGAGAGTAGCGGGGGCCACGAGCAGTACTTC
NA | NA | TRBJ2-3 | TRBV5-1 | CASTFDRIEITDTQYF | TGCGCCAGCACGTTCGACAGGATAGAAATTACAGATACGCAGTATTTT
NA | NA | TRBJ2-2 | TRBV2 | CASSGTRSSENTGELFF | TGTGCCAGCAGTGGCACCCGGAGTAGCGAGAACACCGGGGAGCTGTTTTTT
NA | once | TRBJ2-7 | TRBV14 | CASGNRAGEQYF | TGTGCCAGCGGTAATAGGGCGGGTGAGCAGTACTTC
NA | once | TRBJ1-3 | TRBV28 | CASSLTARTGNTIYF | TGTGCCAGCAGTTTAACAGCACGGACTGGAAACACCATATATTTT
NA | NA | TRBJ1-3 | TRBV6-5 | CASWESPGNTIYF | TGTGCCAGCTGGGAGAGTCCTGGAAACACCATATATTTT
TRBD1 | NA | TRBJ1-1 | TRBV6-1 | CASSVVGGQGNTEAFF | TGTGCCAGCAGTGTAGTGGGGGGACAGGGGAACACTGAAGCTTTCTTT
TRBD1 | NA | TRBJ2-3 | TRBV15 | CATSRESTERGPPDTQYF | TGTGCCACCAGCAGAGAATCCACGGAAAGGGGGCCGCCAGATACGCAGTATTTT
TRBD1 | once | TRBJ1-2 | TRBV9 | CASSVDGGQGLRGYTF | TGTGCCAGCAGCGTAGACGGGGGACAGGGACTTCGTGGCTACACCTTC
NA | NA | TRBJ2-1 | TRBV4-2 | CASSQRWAGTYNEQFF | TGTGCCAGCAGCCAGAGGTGGGCGGGTACCTACAATGAGCAGTTCTTC
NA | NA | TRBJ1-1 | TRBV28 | CASSLFSGTEAFF | TGTGCCAGCAGTTTATTCTCAGGAACTGAAGCTTTCTTT
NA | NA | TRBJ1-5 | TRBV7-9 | CASSVSSGANQPQHF | TGTGCCAGCAGCGTTTCTTCAGGGGCCAATCAGCCCCAGCATTTT
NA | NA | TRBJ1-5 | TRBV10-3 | CAISDGHGNQPQHF | TGTGCCATCAGTGACGGTCACGGCAATCAGCCCCAGCATTTT
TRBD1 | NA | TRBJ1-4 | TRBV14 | CASSQGADREGKKLFF | TGTGCCAGCAGCCAAGGGGCTGACAGGGAAGGCAAAAAACTGTTTTTT
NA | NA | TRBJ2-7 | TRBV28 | CASSRGVSYKQYF | TGTGCCAGCAGTCGCGGGGTATCATATAAGCAGTACTTC
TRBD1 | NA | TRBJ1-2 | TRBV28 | CASILPPGQEYGYTF | TGTGCCAGCATTTTACCCCCGGGACAGGAGTATGGCTACACCTTC
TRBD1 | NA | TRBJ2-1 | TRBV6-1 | CASREPGTENFNEQFF | TGTGCCAGCAGGGAACCCGGGACAGAGAATTTCAATGAGCAGTTCTTC
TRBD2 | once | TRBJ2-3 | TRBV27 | CASSSEGTSGRKVSTDTQYF | TGTGCCAGCAGTTCAGAGGGGACTAGCGGGAGAAAAGTTAGCACAGATACGCAGTATTTT
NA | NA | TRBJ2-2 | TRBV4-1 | CASSRRGDRLIPSNTGELFF | TGCGCCAGCAGCCGAAGAGGAGACAGGCTTATTCCTTCGAACACCGGGGAGCTGTTTTTT
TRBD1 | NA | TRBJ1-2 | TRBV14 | CASSSRQGDYGYTF | TGTGCCAGCAGCTCCCGACAGGGCGACTATGGCTACACCTTC
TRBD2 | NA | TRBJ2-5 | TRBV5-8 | CASSFTSGIETQYF | TGTGCCAGCAGCTTCACTAGCGGGATTGAGACCCAGTACTTC
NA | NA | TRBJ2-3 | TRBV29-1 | CSVEFYLGGGTDTQYF | TGCAGCGTTGAATTTTATCTCGGCGGGGGCACAGATACGCAGTATTTT
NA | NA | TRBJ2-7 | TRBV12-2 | CASPLSGRAGYEQYF | TGTGCAAGTCCCCTTAGCGGGAGGGCCGGCTACGAGCAGTACTTC
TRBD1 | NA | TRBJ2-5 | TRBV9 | CASSVKDRDETQYF | TGTGCCAGCAGCGTAAAGGACAGGGACGAGACCCAGTACTTC
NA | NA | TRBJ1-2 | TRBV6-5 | CASHNGYGYTF | TGTGCCAGCCATAACGGGTATGGCTACACCTTC
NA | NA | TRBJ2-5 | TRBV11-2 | CASSTTSTGLYQETQYF | TGTGCCAGCAGCACTACCTCGACGGGATTGTACCAAGAGACCCAGTACTTC
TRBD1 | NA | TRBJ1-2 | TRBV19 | CASSDVTGEENYGYTF | TGTGCCAGTAGTGATGTGACAGGGGAAGAGAACTATGGCTACACCTTC
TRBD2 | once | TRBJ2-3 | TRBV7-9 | CASSRTSGAGTDTQYF | TGTGCCAGCAGCCGGACTAGCGGGGCGGGCACAGATACGCAGTATTTT
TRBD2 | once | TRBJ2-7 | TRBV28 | CASSLTSGSPVSYEQYF | TGTGCCAGCAGTCTGACTAGCGGGAGTCCGGTATCCTACGAGCAGTACTTC
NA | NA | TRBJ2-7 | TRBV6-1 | CASNSGLSYEQYF | TGTGCCAGCAATAGCGGCCTGTCCTACGAGCAGTACTTC
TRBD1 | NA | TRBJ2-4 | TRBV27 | CASSSGQGWIQYF | TGTGCCAGCAGTTCCGGACAGGGGTGGATTCAGTACTTC
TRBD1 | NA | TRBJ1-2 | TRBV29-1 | CSANPTGTGVDGYTF | TGCAGCGCTAATCCGACCGGGACAGGGGTGGATGGCTACACCTTC
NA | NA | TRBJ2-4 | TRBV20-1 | CSAGSKNIQYF | TGCAGTGCCGGGAGCAAAAACATTCAGTACTTC
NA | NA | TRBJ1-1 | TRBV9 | CASSVVEVDLNTEAFF | TGTGCCAGCAGCGTAGTGGAGGTAGACCTGAACACTGAAGCTTTCTTT
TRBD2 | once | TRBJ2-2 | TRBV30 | CAWKGTRVTGELFF | TGTGCCTGGAAGGGGACTAGAGTCACCGGGGAGCTGTTTTTT
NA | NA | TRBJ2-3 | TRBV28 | CASSPTGMTDTQYF | TGTGCCAGCAGTCCAACAGGGATGACAGATACGCAGTATTTT
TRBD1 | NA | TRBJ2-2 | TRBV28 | CASSSRRTGGTGELFF | TGTGCCAGCAGTAGCCGCCGGACAGGGGGCACCGGGGAGCTGTTTTTT
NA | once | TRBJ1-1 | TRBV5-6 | CASSLIRPRNSEAFF | TGTGCCAGCAGCTTGATTCGTCCAAGAAACTCTGAAGCTTTCTTT
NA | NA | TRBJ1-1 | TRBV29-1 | CSGGENTEAFF | TGCAGCGGGGGGGAGAACACTGAAGCTTTCTTT
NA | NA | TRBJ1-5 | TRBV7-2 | CASSLTSVNAVQPQHF | TGTGCCAGCAGCTTAACCAGCGTTAACGCTGTTCAGCCCCAGCATTTT
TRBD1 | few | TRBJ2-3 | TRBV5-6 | CASSFRDRGRDTQYF | TGTGCCAGCAGCTTCCGGGACAGGGGTAGGGATACGCAGTATTTT
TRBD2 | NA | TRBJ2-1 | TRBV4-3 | CASSQAGTSSYNEQFF | TGCGCCAGCAGCCAAGCGGGGACTAGCTCCTACAATGAGCAGTTCTTC
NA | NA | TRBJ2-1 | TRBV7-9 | CASSLAGDLWDGGEQFF | TGTGCCAGCAGCTTAGCGGGGGATTTATGGGACGGGGGTGAGCAGTTCTTC
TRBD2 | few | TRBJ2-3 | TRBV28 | CASNLTSSGSADTQYF | TGTGCCAGCAACTTAACCAGTAGCGGGAGCGCAGATACGCAGTATTTT
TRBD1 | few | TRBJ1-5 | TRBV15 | CATSRDDLGQGGNQPQHF | TGTGCCACCAGCAGAGACGACCTGGGACAGGGCGGCAATCAGCCCCAGCATTTT
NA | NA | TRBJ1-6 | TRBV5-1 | CASSLYLRGKYNSPLHF | TGCGCCAGCAGCTTGTACCTTCGAGGGAAATATAATTCACCCCTCCACTTT
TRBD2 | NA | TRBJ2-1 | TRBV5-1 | CASSPRLAGRSYNEQFF | TGCGCCAGCAGCCCCCGTTTAGCGGGCCGCTCCTACAATGAGCAGTTCTTC
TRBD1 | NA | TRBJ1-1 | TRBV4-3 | CASSQETYRGSTEAFF | TGCGCCAGCAGCCAAGAGACGTACAGGGGTTCCACTGAAGCTTTCTTT
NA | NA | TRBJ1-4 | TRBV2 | CASSDGTSNEKLFF | TGTGCCAGCAGTGACGGGACATCTAATGAAAAACTGTTTTTT
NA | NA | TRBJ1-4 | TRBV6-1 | CASSPHRVANEKLFF | TGTGCCAGCAGTCCTCACAGGGTAGCTAATGAAAAACTGTTTTTT
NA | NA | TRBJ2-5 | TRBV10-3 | CAISERNGGEETQYF | TGTGCCATCAGTGAGCGGAACGGGGGAGAGGAGACCCAGTACTTC
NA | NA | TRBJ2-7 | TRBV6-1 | CASSGGTTDDEQYF | TGTGCCAGCAGCGGAGGGACGACAGACGACGAGCAGTACTTC